The rows below give T cell receptor beta chains drawn from one sample of a study of PD-1 blockade in classical Hodgkin lymphoma. TCRdb's table, derived via immunoSEQ multiplex PCR, lists solely in-frame clones and lacks some. The table has about 30,000 clones, more than 80% seen once. Sequenced here: CD4+ T cells from blood, sampled before the fourth cycle of nivolumab. The receptors derive from a human donor with classical Hodgkin lymphoma. The CDR3 runs from the conserved cysteine through the conserved F or W. D genes are given only for firm matches. The listing skips clone size in some rows; elsewhere it reads once, few, many or a size class.

D gene: .; V gene: TRBV5-1; clone size: once; J gene: TRBJ2-1; CDR3 protein: CASSLEAGVSYNEQFF; CDR3 DNA: TGCGCCAGCAGCTTGGAAGCTGGGGTATCATACAATGAGCAGTTCTTC
D gene: TRBD2; V gene: TRBV5-5; clone size: once; J gene: TRBJ2-7; CDR3 protein: CASSLRGDRSSYEQYF; CDR3 DNA: TGTGCCAGCAGCTTGCGGGGGGATAGGAGCTCCTACGAGCAGTACTTC
D gene: .; V gene: TRBV6-5; clone size: .; J gene: TRBJ1-1; CDR3 protein: CASRTRVNTEAFF; CDR3 DNA: TGTGCCAGCAGGACAAGGGTAAACACTGAAGCTTTCTTT
D gene: .; V gene: TRBV19; clone size: .; J gene: TRBJ2-7; CDR3 protein: CASSGSGEQYF; CDR3 DNA: TGTGCCAGTAGTGGGTCCGGTGAGCAGTACTTC
D gene: TRBD1; V gene: TRBV7-9; clone size: once; J gene: TRBJ1-1; CDR3 protein: CASSFPGQGPEAFF; CDR3 DNA: TGTGCCAGCAGCTTTCCGGGACAGGGCCCTGAAGCTTTCTTT
D gene: TRBD1; V gene: TRBV5-1; clone size: .; J gene: TRBJ2-3; CDR3 protein: CASSSQGIADTQYF; CDR3 DNA: TGCGCCAGCAGCTCACAGGGGATCGCAGATACGCAGTATTTT
D gene: .; V gene: TRBV19; clone size: .; J gene: TRBJ1-2; CDR3 protein: CASSRDKYGYTF; CDR3 DNA: TGTGCCAGCTCCCGGGACAAATATGGCTACACCTTC
D gene: .; V gene: TRBV11-3; clone size: few; J gene: TRBJ1-3; CDR3 protein: CASSPGGLSGNTIYF; CDR3 DNA: TGTGCCAGCAGCCCCGGAGGGCTCTCTGGAAACACCATATATTTT
D gene: .; V gene: TRBV7-8; clone size: .; J gene: TRBJ1-5; CDR3 protein: CASSLADSSNQPQHF; CDR3 DNA: TGTGCCAGCAGCTTAGCCGACAGTAGCAATCAGCCCCAGCATTTT
D gene: TRBD1; V gene: TRBV5-1; clone size: once; J gene: TRBJ2-5; CDR3 protein: CASSRPMGQGSQETQYF; CDR3 DNA: TGCGCCAGCAGCAGACCAATGGGACAGGGGTCACAAGAGACCCAGTACTTC
D gene: .; V gene: TRBV5-1; clone size: .; J gene: TRBJ2-2; CDR3 protein: CASSLTGTTNTGELFF; CDR3 DNA: TGCGCCAGCAGCCTGACCGGGACAACCAACACCGGGGAGCTGTTTTTT
D gene: TRBD2; V gene: TRBV18; clone size: once; J gene: TRBJ2-1; CDR3 protein: CASSPPLAGPKAEQFF; CDR3 DNA: TGTGCCAGCTCACCACCATTAGCGGGGCCCAAGGCGGAGCAGTTCTTC